The entry below gives a single T cell receptor (beta chain) sequence along with its context. What it recognizes is unknown. This CDR3 is built from 12 residues. Deletions cut 6 bases from V and 3 bases from J, with 11 bases between. Germline V lookup: CDR1 SQVTM, CDR2 ANQGSEA. PCR was performed using 60 Vbeta and 13 Jbeta primers. Libraries were prepared by immunoSEQ multiplex PCR; TCRdb keeps only in-frame clonotypes and omits some of them. The profile shows fewer than 120,000 clones, around 86% of them singletons. Healthy people donating bone marrow made up the donors. The sample originates from a study of cytomegalovirus exposure and HLA in healthy donors. The study's findings and limits: A classifier reportedly called cytomegalovirus status with high sensitivity and specificity. In vitro checks showed that a few CMV-associated chains really do target CMV antigens. It was reported in a later analysis that an Asian-associated ancestry cluster showed fewer N-insertions than the roughly 670-donor mean.

This receptor was taken from a man aged 40-55 years in good health and CMV-seronegative. The sequencing input was PBMCs. V and J are TRBV29-1 and TRBJ2-5, with a weak D call TRBD2 (6 bases). CDR3: CSVGSGEETQYF. The CDR3 bases are TGCAGCGTGGGGTCGGGGGAAGAGACCCAGTACTTC.